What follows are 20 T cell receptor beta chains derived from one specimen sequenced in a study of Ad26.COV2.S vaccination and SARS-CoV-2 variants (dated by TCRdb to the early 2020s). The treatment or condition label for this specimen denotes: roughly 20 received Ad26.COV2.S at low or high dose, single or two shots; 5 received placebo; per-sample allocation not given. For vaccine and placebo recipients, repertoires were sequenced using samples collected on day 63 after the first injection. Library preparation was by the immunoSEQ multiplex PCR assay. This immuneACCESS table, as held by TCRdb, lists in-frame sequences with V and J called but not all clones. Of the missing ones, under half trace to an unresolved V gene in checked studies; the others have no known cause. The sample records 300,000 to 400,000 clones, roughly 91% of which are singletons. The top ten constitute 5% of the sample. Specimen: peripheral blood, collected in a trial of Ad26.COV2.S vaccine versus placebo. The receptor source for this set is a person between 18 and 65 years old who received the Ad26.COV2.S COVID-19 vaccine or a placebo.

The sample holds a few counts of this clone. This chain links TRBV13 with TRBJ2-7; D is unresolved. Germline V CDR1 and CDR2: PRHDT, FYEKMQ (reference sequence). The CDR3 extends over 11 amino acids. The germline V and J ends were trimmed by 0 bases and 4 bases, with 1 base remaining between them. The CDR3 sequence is CASSLGYEQYF. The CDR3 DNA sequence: TGTGCCAGCAGCTTAGGGTACGAGCAGTACTTC.

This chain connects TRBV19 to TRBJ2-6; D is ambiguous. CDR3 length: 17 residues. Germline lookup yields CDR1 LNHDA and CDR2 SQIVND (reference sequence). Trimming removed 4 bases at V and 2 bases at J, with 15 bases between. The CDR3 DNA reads TGTGCCAGTAGTACCGCGCGGTTACATACTGGGGCCAACGTCCTGACTTTC. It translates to CASSTARLHTGANVLTF. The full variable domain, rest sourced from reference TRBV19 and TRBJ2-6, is DGGITQSPKYLFRKEGQNVTLSCEQNLNHDAMYWYRQDPGQGLRLIYYSQIVNDFQKGDIAEGYSVSREKKESFPLTVTSAQKNPTAFYLCASSTARLHTGANVLTFGAGSRLTVL.

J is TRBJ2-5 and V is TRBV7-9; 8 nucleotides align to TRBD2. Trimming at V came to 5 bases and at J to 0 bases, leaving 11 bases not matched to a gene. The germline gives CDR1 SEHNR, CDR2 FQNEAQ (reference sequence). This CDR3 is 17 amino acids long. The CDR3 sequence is CASSRRVAGKDQETQYF. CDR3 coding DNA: TGTGCCAGCAGCCGAAGGGTAGCGGGGAAAGACCAAGAGACCCAGTACTTC.

The CDR3 loop reads CASSPRGRGSLNTEAFF. The CDR3 DNA follows: TGTGCCAGCAGCCCCAGGGGCAGGGGATCGCTGAACACTGAAGCTTTCTTT. This chain connects TRBV7-6 to TRBJ1-1, with D possibly TRBD1 on 6 matching bases. From germline, CDR1 is SGHVS and CDR2 FNYEAQ. The CDR3 runs 17 residues. V was clipped by 5 bases and J by 0 bases, with 19 bases between them.

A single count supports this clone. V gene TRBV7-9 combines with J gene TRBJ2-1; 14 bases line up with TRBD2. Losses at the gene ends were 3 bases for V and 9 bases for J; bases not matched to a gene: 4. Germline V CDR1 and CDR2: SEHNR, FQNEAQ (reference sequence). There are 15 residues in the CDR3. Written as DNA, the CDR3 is TGTGCCAGCAGCTTGACTAGCGGGAGGGGGAGTGAGCAGTTCTTC. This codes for CASSLTSGRGSEQFF.

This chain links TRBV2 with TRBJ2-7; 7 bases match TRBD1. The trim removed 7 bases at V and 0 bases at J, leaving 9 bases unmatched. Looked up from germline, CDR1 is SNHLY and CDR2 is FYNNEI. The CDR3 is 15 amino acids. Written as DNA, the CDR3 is TGTGCCAGCACCGCTATGACAGGGATCTCCTACGAGCAGTACTTC. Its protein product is CASTAMTGISYEQYF.

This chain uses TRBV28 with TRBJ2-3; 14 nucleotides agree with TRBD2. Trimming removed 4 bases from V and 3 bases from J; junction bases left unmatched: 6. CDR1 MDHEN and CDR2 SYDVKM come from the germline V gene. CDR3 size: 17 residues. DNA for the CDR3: TGTGCCAGCAGTTCTGGGACTAGCGGGAGTGTAACAGATACGCAGTATTTT. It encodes CASSSGTSGSVTDTQYF. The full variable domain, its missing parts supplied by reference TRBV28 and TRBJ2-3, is DVKVTQSSRYLVKRTGEKVFLECVQDMDHENMFWYRQDPGLGLRLIYFSYDVKMKEKGDIPEGYSVSREKKERFSLILESASTNQTSMYLCASSSGTSGSVTDTQYFGPGTRLTVL.

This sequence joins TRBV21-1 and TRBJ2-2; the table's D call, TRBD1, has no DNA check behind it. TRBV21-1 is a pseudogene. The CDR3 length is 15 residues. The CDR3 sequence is CASRSDRGGTGELFF. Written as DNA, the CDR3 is TGTGCCAGCAGGTCTGACAGGGGGGGAACCGGGGAGCTGTTTTTT.

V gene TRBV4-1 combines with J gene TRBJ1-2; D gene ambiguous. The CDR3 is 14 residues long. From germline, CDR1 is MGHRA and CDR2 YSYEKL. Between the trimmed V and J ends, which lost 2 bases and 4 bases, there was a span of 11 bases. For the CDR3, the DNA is TGCGCCAGCAGCCAAAGTCTGGCAGCCTATGGCTACACCTTC. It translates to CASSQSLAAYGYTF.

CDR3 amino acids: CASSPPRGSSYGYTF. Here the CDR3 DNA reads TGTGCCAGCAGTCCCCCCAGGGGGTCTAGCTATGGCTACACCTTC. This rearrangement joins TRBV28 to TRBJ1-2; TRBD1 agrees at 7 bases. The J segment lost 4 bases and the V segment lost 5 bases, leaving 10 bases of the junction unmatched. The V gene's germline CDR1 is MDHEN and CDR2 SYDVKM. The length of the CDR3 is 15 residues.

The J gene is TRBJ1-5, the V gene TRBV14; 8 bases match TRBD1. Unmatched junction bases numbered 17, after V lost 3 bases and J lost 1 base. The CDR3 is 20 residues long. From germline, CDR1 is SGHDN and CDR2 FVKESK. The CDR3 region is CASSHGPPDREGKSNQPQHF. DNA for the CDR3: TGTGCCAGCAGCCACGGGCCCCCGGACAGGGAAGGGAAGAGCAATCAGCCCCAGCATTTT.

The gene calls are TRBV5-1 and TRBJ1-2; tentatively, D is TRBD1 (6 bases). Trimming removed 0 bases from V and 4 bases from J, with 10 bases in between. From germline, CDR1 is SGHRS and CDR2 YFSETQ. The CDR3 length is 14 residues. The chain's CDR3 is CASSLEQGAYGYTF. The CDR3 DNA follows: TGCGCCAGCAGCTTGGAACAGGGTGCCTATGGCTACACCTTC.

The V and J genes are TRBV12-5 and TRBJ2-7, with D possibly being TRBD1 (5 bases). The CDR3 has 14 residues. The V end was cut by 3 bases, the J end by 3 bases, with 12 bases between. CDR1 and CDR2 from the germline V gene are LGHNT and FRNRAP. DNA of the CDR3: TGTGCTAGTGGTTTAGCAAGACAGCACTACGAGCAGTACTTC. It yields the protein CASGLARQHYEQYF. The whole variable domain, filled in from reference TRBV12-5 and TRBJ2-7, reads DARVTQTPRHKVTEMGQEVTMRCQPILGHNTVFWYRQTMMQGLELLAYFRNRAPLDDSGMPKDRFSAEMPDATLATLKIQPSEPRDSAVYFCASGLARQHYEQYFGPGTRLTVT.

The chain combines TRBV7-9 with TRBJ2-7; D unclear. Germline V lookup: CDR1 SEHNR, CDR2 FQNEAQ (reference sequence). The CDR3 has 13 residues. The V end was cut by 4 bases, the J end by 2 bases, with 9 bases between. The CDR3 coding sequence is TGTGCCAGCAGCTCTTCAGGAACCTACGAGCAGTACTTC. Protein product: CASSSSGTYEQYF.

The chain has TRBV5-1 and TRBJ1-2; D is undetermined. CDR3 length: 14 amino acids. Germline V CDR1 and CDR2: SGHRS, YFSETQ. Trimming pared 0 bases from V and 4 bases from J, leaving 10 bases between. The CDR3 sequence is CASSLDSGSYGYTF. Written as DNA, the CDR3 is TGCGCCAGCAGCTTGGATTCGGGGAGCTATGGCTACACCTTC.

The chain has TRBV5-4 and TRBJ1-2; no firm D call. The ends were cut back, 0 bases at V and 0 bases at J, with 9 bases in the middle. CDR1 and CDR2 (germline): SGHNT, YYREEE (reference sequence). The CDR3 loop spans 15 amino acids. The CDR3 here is CASSLDRSSNYGYTF. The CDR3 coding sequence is TGTGCCAGCAGCTTGGACAGATCGTCTAACTATGGCTACACCTTC.

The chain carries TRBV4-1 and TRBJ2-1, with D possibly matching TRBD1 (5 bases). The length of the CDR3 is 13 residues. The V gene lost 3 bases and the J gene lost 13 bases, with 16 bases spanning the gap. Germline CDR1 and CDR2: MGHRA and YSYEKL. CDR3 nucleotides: TGCGCCAGCAGCCACCCCCTGCAGGACAAACAGTTCTTC. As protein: CASSHPLQDKQFF.

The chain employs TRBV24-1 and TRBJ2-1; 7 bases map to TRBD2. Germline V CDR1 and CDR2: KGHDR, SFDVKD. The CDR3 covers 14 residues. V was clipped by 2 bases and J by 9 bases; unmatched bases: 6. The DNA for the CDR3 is TGTGCCACCAGTGATTCCAGCGGGGCGGTTGAGCAGTTCTTC. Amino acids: CATSDSSGAVEQFF.

The CDR3 DNA reads as TGTGCCAGCAGCGTAGGAAGGTCCCAAGAGACCCAGTACTTC. It codes for CASSVGRSQETQYF. The chain recombines TRBV9 with TRBJ2-5; no definite D call. This CDR3 contains 14 residues. V lost 0 bases, J lost 1 base, and 7 bases lay in between. The germline V gene has CDR1 SGDLS and CDR2 YYNGEE.

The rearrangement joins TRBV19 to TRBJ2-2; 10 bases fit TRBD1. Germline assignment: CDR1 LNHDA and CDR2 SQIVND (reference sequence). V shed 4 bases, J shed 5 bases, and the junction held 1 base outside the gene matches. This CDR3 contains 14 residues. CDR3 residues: CASSRDRGTGELFF. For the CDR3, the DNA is TGTGCCAGTAGTAGGGACAGGGGAACCGGGGAGCTGTTTTTT.